Shown below are 32 T cell receptor beta chains from a single sample sequenced in a study of graft-versus-host responses after intestinal transplantation. Responders (roughly 200,000, CFSE-labeled) were co-plated with roughly 200,000 irradiated, violet-dye-labeled stimulators. Data came from immunoSEQ multiplex PCR; TCRdb stores just in-frame clones and leaves some out. This sample yields 10,000 to 15,000 clones, of which roughly 33% are seen a single time; roughly 2.6% belongs to the top ten. The sequencing used alloreactive CD8+ T cells from a mixed lymphocyte reaction culture, collected before intestinal transplant. Subset defined: CFSE-low proliferating T cells sorted from approximately six-day pre-transplant mixed lymphocyte reaction (GvH or HvG direction). The receptors derive from a human patient who received an intestinal transplant.

This clone turned up a few times. This CDR3 reads CASSEWVAGELETQYF. CDR3 sequence (DNA): TGTGCCAGCAGTGAATGGGTAGCGGGGGAGCTGGAGACCCAGTACTTC. V and J are TRBV25-1 and TRBJ2-5; TRBD2 agrees at 9 bases. The V and J ends lost 1 base and 5 bases, in that order; junction bases with no gene match: 8. CDR1 and CDR2 (germline): MGHDK, SYGVNS. The CDR3 is 16 residues long.

The chain employs TRBV11-2 and TRBJ1-1; D not resolved. There are 15 residues in the CDR3. The germline CDR1 and CDR2 sequences are SGHAT and FQNNGV. The V gene lost 1 base and the J gene lost 5 bases, with 14 bases spanning the gap. CDR3 region: CASSLAWAGGTEAFF. The DNA for the CDR3 is TGTGCCAGCAGCTTAGCGTGGGCGGGAGGGACTGAAGCTTTCTTT.

Only a few counts were recorded for this clone. Mismatch with germline at one junction end may stem from a read error. The chain has TRBV2 and TRBJ2-7; TRBD1 matches at 8 bases. Per the germline V gene, CDR1 is SNHLY and CDR2 is FYNNEI. The CDR3 has 14 residues. CDR3 DNA: TGTGCCAGCAGCAGGGGGCGCGTATCCTCCGAGCAGTACTTC. Amino acid sequence: CASSRGRVSSEQYF. Looking up the rest from reference TRBV2 and TRBJ2-7 gives the full variable domain: EPEVTQTPSHQVTQMGQEVILRCVPISNHLYFYWYRQILGQKVEFLVSFYNNEISEKSEIFDDQFSVERPDGSNFTLKIRSTKLEDSAMYFCASSRGRVSSEQYFGPGTRLTVT.

This chain links TRBV7-9 with TRBJ2-5, with 10 bases lining up with TRBD2. Germline CDR1 reads SEHNR; CDR2 reads FQNEAQ (reference sequence). V lost 8 bases, J lost 5 bases, and 17 bases stayed unmatched. This CDR3 is built from 17 residues. This chain's CDR3 is CASSWPLSGGAEETQYF. The CDR3 nucleotides are TGTGCCAGCTCCTGGCCCCTAAGCGGGGGGGCCGAGGAGACCCAGTACTTC.

This clone was seen more than once but under ten times. This chain connects TRBV7-3 to TRBJ1-2; D is ambiguous. V lost 5 bases to trimming and J lost 2 bases, with 9 bases between them. CDR3 length: 13 amino acids. Germline V gene lookup returns CDR1 SGHTA and CDR2 FQGTGA. The CDR3 nucleotides read TGTGCCAGCAGCCGTGGGCCCAACTATGGCTACACCTTC. It yields the protein CASSRGPNYGYTF.

At least ten counts were recorded for this clone. The genes are TRBV9 and TRBJ2-1, with D perhaps matching TRBD1 or TRBD2 (6 bases each). Germline V lookup: CDR1 SGDLS, CDR2 YYNGEE. The CDR3 extends over 12 amino acids. Trimming left V 5 bases short and J 8 bases short, with 11 bases between. CDR3 bases: TGTGCCAGCAGGGGGGGCGGTGATGAGCAGTTCTTC. It is translated as CASRGGGDEQFF.

A remark on this clone: It may be a read error: a sequence one base away is much more abundant. The V gene is TRBV6-5, the J gene TRBJ1-2, with D unclear. Germline V gene sequence: CDR1 MNHEY, CDR2 SVGAGI. CDR3 length: 14 amino acids. CDR3 in amino acids: CASSYGESDYCYTF. The DNA for the CDR3 is TGTGCCAGCAGTTATGGCGAGTCGGACTATTGCTACACCTTC.

This clone is judged medium-sized (0.01 to 0.1%). This chain connects TRBV2 to TRBJ1-5, with D unclear. The length of the CDR3 is 13 residues. Germline CDR1 is SNHLY and CDR2 is FYNNEI. V was trimmed by 3 bases and J by 1 base, leaving 4 bases between them. In DNA form, the CDR3 reads TGTGCCAGCAGTGAGGGAAGCAATCAGCCCCAGCATTTT. Translating gives CASSEGSNQPQHF. Combining the CDR3 with reference TRBV2 and TRBJ1-5 gives the whole variable domain EPEVTQTPSHQVTQMGQEVILRCVPISNHLYFYWYRQILGQKVEFLVSFYNNEISEKSEIFDDQFSVERPDGSNFTLKIRSTKLEDSAMYFCASSEGSNQPQHFGDGTRLSIL.

This clone is medium-sized by share. The rearrangement links TRBV14 to TRBJ2-1; 7 bases are a match to TRBD1. The CDR3 runs 15 residues. V lost 4 bases and J lost 2; bases outside the gene matches: 5. Germline V CDR1 and CDR2: SGHDN, FVKESK. CDR3 sequence (DNA): TGTGCCAGCAGCCCCCGGGACAGCCCCTACAATGAGCAGTTCTTC. Its protein product is CASSPRDSPYNEQFF.

This chain connects TRBV7-6 to TRBJ2-3; D gene uncertain. CDR3 length: 12 residues. V lost 2 bases to trimming and J lost 5 bases, with 5 bases between them. Per germline, CDR1 SGHVS and CDR2 FNYEAQ. CDR3 protein: CASSLLGDTQYF. The CDR3 nucleotides are TGTGCCAGCAGCTTATTGGGAGATACGCAGTATTTT.

The chain combines TRBV7-9 with TRBJ2-2, with D tentatively TRBD1 (5 bases). With 8 bases removed from V and 1 base from J, the gap between germline ends came to 11 bases. The CDR3 contains 14 residues. CDR1 and CDR2 (germline): SEHNR, FQNEAQ (reference sequence). The CDR3 DNA sequence: TGTGCCAGCTCGGACACCCTGAACACCGGGGAGCTGTTTTTT. This codes for CASSDTLNTGELFF.

This clone was counted at least ten times. V and J are TRBV27 and TRBJ2-4, with TRBD2 as a possible D gene (6 bases). The germline gives CDR1 MNHEY, CDR2 SMNVEV (reference sequence). V lost 6 bases to trimming and J lost 3 bases, with 15 bases between them. There are 15 residues in the CDR3. DNA of the CDR3: TGTGCCAGCAGGAGGTGGGGGGTAGTCAAAAACATTCAGTACTTC. Its protein is CASRRWGVVKNIQYF.

V usage is TRBV27 and J usage is TRBJ2-1, with 7 bases that match TRBD2. Trimming at V came to 0 bases and at J to 9 bases, leaving 2 bases not matched to a gene. The CDR3 is 13 amino acids. CDR1 is MNHEY, CDR2 SMNVEV, per germline (reference sequence). The CDR3, as DNA: TGTGCCAGCAGTTTATCTGGGGGGGGTGAGCAGTTCTTC. Amino acid sequence: CASSLSGGGEQFF.

This clone was detected a few times. This chain connects TRBV19 to TRBJ1-1, with TRBD1 matching over 8 bases. V was pared by 6 bases and J by 5 bases, with 8 bases of the junction left unmatched. The CDR3 contains 14 residues. Germline V CDR1 and CDR2: LNHDA, SQIVND (reference sequence). The CDR3 coding sequence is TGTGCCAGTAGATTAACAGGGGGAGATACTGAAGCTTTCTTT. Its protein is CASRLTGGDTEAFF. Looking up the rest from reference TRBV19 and TRBJ1-1 gives the full variable domain: DGGITQSPKYLFRKEGQNVTLSCEQNLNHDAMYWYRQDPGQGLRLIYYSQIVNDFQKGDIAEGYSVSREKKESFPLTVTSAQKNPTAFYLCASRLTGGDTEAFFGQGTRLTVV.

The chain recombines TRBV6-5 with TRBJ2-3; the D gene is possibly TRBD1 (6 bases). V was clipped by 0 bases and J by 1 base, with 11 bases between them. This CDR3 region has 16 residues. The germline CDR1 and CDR2 sequences are MNHEY and SVGAGI. CDR3 bases: TGTGCCAGCAGTTACTCGGACAGATCTGGCACAGATACGCAGTATTTT. Translated, it gives CASSYSDRSGTDTQYF.

This clone showed up just a few times. This chain joins TRBV5-6 and TRBJ2-3, with a weak D call TRBD2 (6 bases). The CDR3 runs to 16 residues. Germline loops: CDR1 SGHDT, CDR2 YYEEEE. V was cut by 2 bases and J by 2 bases, with 15 bases left in between. The CDR3 spells CASSLVRAGPTDTQYF. The CDR3 DNA sequence: TGTGCCAGCAGCTTAGTCCGGGCGGGGCCCACAGATACGCAGTATTTT.

The genes are TRBV6-5 and TRBJ2-2; tentatively, D is TRBD2 (5 bases). CDR3 length equals 14 residues. V was cut by 3 bases and J by 4 bases, with 9 bases left in between. Germline-derived CDR1 and CDR2 are MNHEY and SVGAGI. In nucleotides, the CDR3 is TGTGCCAGCAGTTATGGAGGACCCACCGGGGAGCTGTTTTTT. It encodes CASSYGGPTGELFF.

This clone was detected only a few times. The chain recombines TRBV18 with TRBJ1-2; the D is unclear. Trimming cost V 2 bases and J 2 bases, with 6 bases left between them. Germline CDR1 and CDR2: KGHSH and LQKENI. The CDR3 loop spans 13 amino acids. CDR3 sequence reads: CASSPTGNYGYTF. The DNA of the CDR3 is TGTGCCAGCTCACCAACCGGGAACTATGGCTACACCTTC.

J is TRBJ2-7 and V is TRBV2; perhaps TRBD2 as D (6 bases). With 0 bases removed from V and 7 bases from J, the gap between germline ends came to 16 bases. Germline V lookup: CDR1 SNHLY, CDR2 FYNNEI. The CDR3 covers 15 residues. CDR3 amino acids: CASSEAGGVSAEQYF. The CDR3 DNA is TGTGCCAGCAGTGAAGCGGGGGGAGTCTCGGCAGAGCAGTACTTC.

The chain links TRBV5-1 to TRBJ2-2; possible D gene TRBD2, 6 bases. V lost 0 bases and J 5 bases, leaving 17 bases between the germline ends. Germline CDR1 and CDR2: SGHRS and YFSETQ. This CDR3 is built from 17 residues. CDR3 in amino acids: CASSLVGSGAPTGELFF. The CDR3 nucleotides are TGCGCCAGCAGCTTGGTGGGTAGCGGAGCCCCTACCGGGGAGCTGTTTTTT.

The genes are TRBV4-1 and TRBJ2-2, with 10 positions matching TRBD1. The V gene's germline CDR1 is MGHRA and CDR2 YSYEKL. V shed 1 base, J shed 3 bases, and the junction held 2 bases outside the gene matches. The CDR3 runs to 16 residues. The CDR3 sequence is CASSQVGTGDTGELFF. Here the CDR3 DNA reads TGCGCCAGCAGCCAAGTGGGGACAGGGGACACCGGGGAGCTGTTTTTT.

The table lists this clone with a count of one. CDR3 residues: CASSQEVRLPESIRVSYEQYF. CDR3 sequence (DNA): TGTGCCAGCAGCCAGGAGGTCAGACTCCCTGAAAGCATCCGAGTATCCTACGAGCAGTACTTC. This rearrangement joins TRBV4-2 to TRBJ2-7, with D perhaps matching TRBD2 (5 bases). Trimming left V 3 bases short and J 1 base short, with 31 bases between. Germline CDR1 LGHNA, CDR2 YNFKEQ. The length of the CDR3 is 21 residues.

This sequence joins TRBV11-2 and TRBJ2-5; D may be TRBD1 (5 bases). The CDR3 runs to 17 residues. The V and J ends lost 0 bases and 2 bases respectively, with 16 bases between them. CDR1 is SGHAT and CDR2 is FQNNGV in the germline V gene. The CDR3 DNA reads as TGTGCCAGCAGCTTAGATAGGGGCAGGGTTGGGCAAGAGACCCAGTACTTC. This encodes CASSLDRGRVGQETQYF.

This clone was seen more than once but under ten times. The chain's CDR3 is CASSQAEGFNEQYF. The CDR3 nucleotides are TGCGCCAGCAGCCAGGCGGAGGGTTTCAACGAGCAGTACTTC. The V call is TRBV4-1, the J call TRBJ2-7; tentative D call: TRBD2 (6 bases). The CDR3 spans 14 residues. The germline V gene encodes CDR1 MGHRA and CDR2 YSYEKL. V shed 3 bases and J shed 5 bases, with 14 bases lying between them.

With regard to this clone: At one end the junction does not follow the germline gene, possibly because of a read error. The rearrangement joins TRBV29-1 to TRBJ1-2, with 8 nucleotides matching TRBD1. Looked up from germline, CDR1 is SQVTM and CDR2 is ANQGSEA. This CDR3 has 17 amino acids. CDR3 bases: TGCATCGTTGAAGTTAGCGTAACAGGGGGGAGTGGGTATGGCTACACCTTC. Amino acids: CIVEVSVTGGSGYGYTF.

CDR3 loop: CASSSSSGGFTGELFF. DNA of the CDR3: TGTGCCAGCAGTTCCTCTAGCGGGGGGTTCACCGGGGAGCTGTTTTTT. The chain employs TRBV6-6 and TRBJ2-2; TRBD2 aligns across 11 bases. CDR1 and CDR2 (germline): MNHNY, SVGAGI (reference sequence). The CDR3 is 16 residues long. The J segment lost 4 bases and the V segment lost 4 bases, leaving 5 bases of the junction unmatched.

The V call is TRBV5-6, the J call TRBJ2-4; 9 positions match TRBD1. The CDR3 runs to 14 residues. Germline V gene data show CDR1 as SGHDT and CDR2 as YYEEEE. Losses at the gene ends were 2 bases for V and 8 bases for J; bases not matched to a gene: 5. In DNA, the CDR3 is TGTGCCAGCAGCTTTTTTAACAGGGGGCACATTCAGTACTTC. Amino acid sequence: CASSFFNRGHIQYF.

The V gene is TRBV7-6, the J gene TRBJ2-1; 10 nucleotides agree with TRBD2. The CDR3 is made up of 13 amino acids. With 6 bases clipped from V and 9 bases from J, the junction kept 5 bases outside the gene matches. Germline lookup yields CDR1 SGHVS and CDR2 FNYEAQ. The DNA for the CDR3 is TGTGCCAGCAGGTTAAGCGGGAGGGGTGAGCAGTTCTTC. This encodes CASRLSGRGEQFF.

The chain joins TRBV10-3 to TRBJ2-3, with 10 bases that match TRBD2. The CDR3 consists of 18 residues. Unmatched junction bases numbered 8, after V lost 2 bases and J lost 0 bases. The germline CDR1 and CDR2 sequences are ENHRY and SYGVKD. CDR3 amino acids: CAISEVASGGPSTDTQYF. CDR3 nucleotide sequence: TGTGCCATCAGTGAGGTGGCTAGCGGGGGCCCAAGCACAGATACGCAGTATTTT.

The V gene is TRBV29-1, the J gene TRBJ2-1, with D perhaps matching TRBD1 or TRBD2 (6 bases each). The ends were cut back, 6 bases at V and 9 bases at J, with 9 bases in the middle. The CDR3 runs 10 residues. Germline V CDR1 and CDR2: SQVTM, ANQGSEA. CDR3 amino acids: CSVRGGEQFF. Written as DNA, the CDR3 is TGCAGCGTCAGGGGAGGTGAGCAGTTCTTC.

J is TRBJ2-7 and V is TRBV19; D could derive from TRBD1 or TRBD2 (6 bases each). CDR1 and CDR2 from the germline V gene are LNHDA and SQIVND (reference sequence). V was clipped by 1 base and J by 5 bases, with 9 bases between them. CDR3 length equals 13 residues. The chain's CDR3 is CASSIGGADEQYF. The CDR3 DNA reads as TGTGCCAGTAGTATAGGGGGGGCCGACGAGCAGTACTTC.

This clone was detected only a few times. V and J are TRBV28 and TRBJ2-5; a weak D match, TRBD2 (5 bases). Trimming took off 2 bases at V and 5 bases at J, with 12 bases between the two ends. There are 14 residues in the CDR3. The germline CDR1 and CDR2 sequences are MDHEN and SYDVKM. CDR3 amino acids: CASSLPGSWETQYF. The CDR3 DNA is TGTGCCAGCAGTTTACCGGGGAGCTGGGAGACCCAGTACTTC.